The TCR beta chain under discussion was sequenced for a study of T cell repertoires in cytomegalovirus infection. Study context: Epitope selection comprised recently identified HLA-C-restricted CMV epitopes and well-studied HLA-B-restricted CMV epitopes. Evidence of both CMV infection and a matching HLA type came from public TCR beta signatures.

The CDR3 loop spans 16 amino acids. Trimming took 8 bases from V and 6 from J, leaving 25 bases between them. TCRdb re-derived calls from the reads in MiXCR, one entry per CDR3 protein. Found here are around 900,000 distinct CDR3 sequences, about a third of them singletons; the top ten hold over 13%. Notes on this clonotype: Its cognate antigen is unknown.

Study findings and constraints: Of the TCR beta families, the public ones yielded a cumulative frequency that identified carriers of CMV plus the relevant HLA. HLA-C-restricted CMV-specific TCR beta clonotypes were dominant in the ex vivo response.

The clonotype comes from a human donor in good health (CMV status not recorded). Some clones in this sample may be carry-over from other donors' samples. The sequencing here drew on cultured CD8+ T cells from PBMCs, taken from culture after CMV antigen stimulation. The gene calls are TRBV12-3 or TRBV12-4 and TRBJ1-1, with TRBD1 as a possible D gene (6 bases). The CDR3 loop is CASDPLPGTTDAEAFF. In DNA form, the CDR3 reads TGTGCCAGCGACCCTCTTCCCGGGACAACGGATGCTGAAGCTTTCTTT.